The 20 T cell receptor beta chains given below trace back to one sample, sequenced in a study of control samples from healthy donors and cancer patients. Generated by immunoSEQ multiplex PCR, the TCRdb table keeps only in-frame clones and is missing some. The sample includes some 100,000 clones, roughly 89% of them seen just once. Input material: blood. Receptor source: a human donor in good health. The donor label of this sample is uncertain.

The chain is built from TRBV4-1 and TRBJ1-1; D is perhaps TRBD1 (6 bases). Germline V gene sequence: CDR1 MGHRA, CDR2 YSYEKL. Trimming removed 4 bases at V and 4 bases at J, with 13 bases between. The CDR3 covers 14 residues. CDR3 nucleotides: TGCGCCAGCAGCCCCCTACAGGGAGGCACTGAAGCTTTCTTT. Its translation: CASSPLQGGTEAFF.

In regard to this clone: Other DNA sequences of this sample code for an identical CDR3. The chain has TRBV7-9 and TRBJ2-3; 8 nucleotides agree with TRBD2. With V trimmed by 1 base and J by 0 bases, 3 bases remained unmatched. CDR1 is SEHNR and CDR2 is FQNEAQ in the germline V gene (reference sequence). CDR3 length: 16 residues. CDR3 sequence (DNA): TGTGCCAGCAGCTTAGTACGCGGGGGGAGCACAGATACGCAGTATTTT. Its translation is CASSLVRGGSTDTQYF.

There are a few counts of this clone. The V call is TRBV19, the J call TRBJ2-1; D is undetermined. Germline-derived CDR1 and CDR2 are LNHDA and SQIVND (reference sequence). The CDR3 spans 15 residues. Trimming stripped 4 bases from V and 8 bases from J, with 18 bases between. The CDR3 spells CASSKGPLGAYEQFF. In nucleotides, the CDR3 is TGTGCCAGTAGTAAAGGCCCCCTAGGAGCTTATGAGCAGTTCTTC.

V and J are TRBV27 and TRBJ2-5, with D possibly being TRBD1 or TRBD2 (5 bases each). Trimming shortened V by 6 bases and J by 2 bases, and 16 bases separated the two germline ends. The CDR3 length is 15 residues. Per germline, CDR1 MNHEY and CDR2 SMNVEV (reference sequence). The CDR3 region has the DNA TGTGCCAGCAGCCCGGGGCCGTGGGCACAAGAGACCCAGTACTTC. Translation gives CASSPGPWAQETQYF.

This sequence joins TRBV12-3 or TRBV12-4 and TRBJ2-2; D is possibly TRBD1 (6 bases). The CDR3 has 13 residues. Between the trimmed V and J ends, which lost 2 bases and 6 bases, there was a span of 7 bases. CDR3 nucleotides: TGTGCCAGCAGTTTATGGGGGCCCGGGGAGCTGTTTTTT. Translated, it gives CASSLWGPGELFF.

The chain employs TRBV5-1 and TRBJ1-1, with 7 bases that match TRBD1. V lost 5 bases and J lost 0; bases outside the gene matches: 13. The CDR3 contains 17 residues. Germline-derived CDR1 and CDR2 are SGHRS and YFSETQ. CDR3 DNA sequence: TGCGCCAGCAGGGCCGGGACAGTAACTTTCATGAACACTGAAGCTTTCTTT. Amino acid sequence: CASRAGTVTFMNTEAFF.

The V gene is TRBV5-1, the J gene TRBJ1-1; TRBD1 is a possible D gene (5 bases). CDR3 length: 14 residues. Per the germline V gene, CDR1 is SGHRS and CDR2 is YFSETQ. The V gene lost 0 bases and the J gene lost 1 base, with 7 bases spanning the gap. CDR3 sequence (DNA): TGCGCCAGCAGCTTGGGGGACCCGAACACTGAAGCTTTCTTT. It is translated as CASSLGDPNTEAFF.

This clone was seen just once. The rearrangement uses TRBV18 and TRBJ1-1; no definite D call. V was pared by 3 bases and J by 4 bases, with 12 bases between. The CDR3 loop spans 14 amino acids. The germline CDR1 and CDR2 sequences are KGHSH and LQKENI. Here the CDR3 DNA reads TGTGCCAGCTCACCGGGCAGGTTGACCACTGAAGCTTTCTTT. Protein product: CASSPGRLTTEAFF.

CDR3 DNA: TGTGCCAGCTCACCACAGGGCCCCAACACTGAAGCTTTCTTT. This codes for CASSPQGPNTEAFF. V usage is TRBV18 and J usage is TRBJ1-1, with D uncertain. The germline V and J ends were trimmed by 1 base and 2 bases, with 8 bases remaining between them. Looked up from germline, CDR1 is KGHSH and CDR2 is LQKENI. There are 14 residues in the CDR3. The entire variable domain, with the rest obtained from reference TRBV18 and TRBJ1-1, is as follows: NAGVMQNPRHLVRRRGQEARLRCSPMKGHSHVYWYRQLPEEGLKFMVYLQKENIIDESGMPKERFSAEFPKEGPSILRIQQVVRGDSAAYFCASSPQGPNTEAFFGQGTRLTVV.

The chain recombines TRBV4-1 with TRBJ1-2, with no clear D. V lost 1 base and J lost 0, with 9 bases in between. The CDR3 sequence is 15 residues long. CDR1 and CDR2 from the germline V gene are MGHRA and YSYEKL. CDR3 DNA: TGCGCCAGCAGCCAAGTGAGGCAGACTAACTATGGCTACACCTTC. Translating gives CASSQVRQTNYGYTF.

V gene TRBV9 combines with J gene TRBJ2-3; D gene unclear. The CDR3 is made up of 12 amino acids. Germline V gives CDR1 SGDLS, CDR2 YYNGEE. V gave up 4 bases and J gave up 0 bases, with 3 bases separating them. This CDR3 reads CASSPSTDTQYF. The CDR3 DNA is TGTGCCAGCAGCCCCAGCACAGATACGCAGTATTTT.

The rearrangement links TRBV19 to TRBJ2-4, with 8 bases that match TRBD1. There are 16 residues in the CDR3. J gave up 8 bases and V 7 bases, and 16 bases lay outside the gene matches. CDR1 and CDR2 from the germline V gene are LNHDA and SQIVND (reference sequence). The CDR3 sequence is CASNKGPGQGDDIQYF. The CDR3 bases are TGTGCCAGTAACAAGGGACCAGGACAGGGCGATGACATTCAGTACTTC.

This rearrangement joins TRBV18 to TRBJ2-2; no clear D. From germline, CDR1 is KGHSH and CDR2 LQKENI. CDR3 length: 13 amino acids. The V gene lost 2 bases and the J gene lost 4 bases, with 5 bases spanning the gap. Here the CDR3 reads CASSPDPTGELFF. The CDR3 DNA sequence: TGTGCCAGCTCACCAGACCCCACCGGGGAGCTGTTTTTT.

The V gene is TRBV5-6, the J gene TRBJ1-1; a possible D gene is TRBD1 (5 bases). V dropped 3 bases and J dropped 4 bases, with 7 bases sitting between them. This CDR3 region has 12 residues. Germline V gene lookup returns CDR1 SGHDT and CDR2 YYEEEE. CDR3 residues: CASSSGGTEAFF. CDR3 sequence (DNA): TGTGCCAGCAGCTCCGGGGGCACTGAAGCTTTCTTT.

V and J are TRBV5-7 and TRBJ1-2, with TRBD1 matching over 8 bases. TRBV5-7 counts as an open reading frame of uncertain function. The V gene end was trimmed by 2 bases and the J gene end by 3 bases; junction bases not matched to a gene: 3. This CDR3 comprises 14 residues. In nucleotides, the CDR3 is TGTGCCAGCAGCTTACGGGGACAGGACTATGGCTACACCTTC. Translation: CASSLRGQDYGYTF.

The chain carries TRBV20-1 and TRBJ2-7; D is unclear. Germline loops: CDR1 DFQATT, CDR2 SNEGSKA (reference sequence). V shed 0 bases and J shed 3 bases, with 3 bases lying between them. This CDR3 spans 11 amino acids. The CDR3 here is CSARDSYEQYF. CDR3 coding DNA: TGCAGTGCTAGAGATAGCTACGAGCAGTACTTC.

V usage is TRBV6-6 and J usage is TRBJ2-7; TRBD1 matches at 8 bases. V shed 8 bases and J 1 base; nucleotides not matched to a gene: 7. The CDR3 is 14 amino acids. CDR1 is MNHNY, CDR2 SVGAGI, per germline (reference sequence). The CDR3 nucleotides are TGTGCCAGCTCCGACAGGGGTAATTCCTACGAGCAGTACTTC. As protein: CASSDRGNSYEQYF.

This rearrangement joins TRBV25-1 to TRBJ2-3, with 8 bases fitting TRBD1. The germline CDR1 and CDR2 sequences are MGHDK and SYGVNS. V lost 4 bases and J lost 2; bases outside the gene matches: 5. The CDR3 totals 15 residues. The CDR3 nucleotides read TGTGCCAGCAGTGCCCGGGACAGGTCCACAGATACGCAGTATTTT. It specifies CASSARDRSTDTQYF.

The chain joins TRBV5-4 to TRBJ2-7; D uncertain. V lost 4 bases and J lost 3, with 8 bases in between. This CDR3 is 12 amino acids long. The V gene's germline CDR1 is SGHNT and CDR2 YYREEE (reference sequence). In DNA form, the CDR3 reads TGTGCCAGCAGCGACTTTAACTACGAGCAGTACTTC. Translation gives CASSDFNYEQYF.

This clone appeared a single time. The chain links TRBV9 to TRBJ1-1, with TRBD1 matching over 7 bases. Per the germline V gene, CDR1 is SGDLS and CDR2 is YYNGEE. With 2 bases clipped from V and 1 base from J, the junction kept 5 bases outside the gene matches. The CDR3 has 15 residues. Written as DNA, the CDR3 is TGTGCCAGCAGCGTTACGACAGGGACGAACACTGAAGCTTTCTTT. Its translation is CASSVTTGTNTEAFF. The full variable domain, rest sourced from reference TRBV9 and TRBJ1-1, is DSGVTQTPKHLITATGQRVTLRCSPRSGDLSVYWYQQSLDQGLQFLIQYYNGEERAKGNILERFSAQQFPDLHSELNLSSLELGDSALYFCASSVTTGTNTEAFFGQGTRLTVV.